This TCR beta chain was captured in a study of T-cell reconstitution after alpha-beta-depleted transplantation in children. Study outcomes and limitations: Reportedly, roughly two months post-transplant, alpha-beta T cells arose from several hundred expanded graft clones. High day-60 TCRbeta diversity in some patients came from surviving recipient T cells and thymic progenitors.

This clonotype was seen many times. Its antigen remains unidentified. The TCRbeta library incorporated unique molecular identifiers. From the PCR reads, TCRdb called clonotypes with MiXCR, one entry per CDR3 protein. The sample holds 250,000 to 400,000 distinct CDR3 sequences, more than 20% seen once. V dropped 4 bases and J dropped 9 bases, with 17 bases sitting between them. Germline lookup yields CDR1 SGHRS and CDR2 YFSETQ. The CDR3 covers 14 residues. The genes are TRBV5-1 and TRBJ1-5; a weak D match, TRBD1 (6 bases). This specimen was PBMCs, mostly from graft donor cells, taken 180 days after TCRalphabeta/CD19-depleted stem cell transplant. This receptor was obtained from a male patient between 5 and 17 years old who had a stem cell transplant for acute lymphoblastic leukemia, so the T cells may come from the graft donor. This CDR3 is CASSADTGGRPQHF. The CDR3 DNA reads as TGCGCCAGCAGCGCGGACACCGGGGGGCGGCCCCAGCATTTT.